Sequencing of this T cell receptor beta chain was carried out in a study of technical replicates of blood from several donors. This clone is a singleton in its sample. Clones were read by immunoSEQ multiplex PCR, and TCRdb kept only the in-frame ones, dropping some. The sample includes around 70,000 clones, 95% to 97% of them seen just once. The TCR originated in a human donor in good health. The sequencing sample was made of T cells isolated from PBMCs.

Here the CDR3 reads CASSQEDRGFEKLFF. CDR3 sequence (DNA): TGCGCCAGCAGCCAAGAAGACAGGGGGTTTGAAAAACTGTTTTTT. The rearrangement links TRBV4-3 to TRBJ1-4, with 9 nucleotides matching TRBD1. CDR1 is LGHNA and CDR2 is YSLEER in the germline V gene. The CDR3 extends over 15 amino acids. J gave up 7 bases and V 0 bases, and 3 bases lay outside the gene matches.